This T cell receptor (beta chain) was captured by sequencing in a study of vaccination effects on CD4 cells after COVID-19. Some clones are missing from TCRdb's copy, which holds only in-frame ones; the method was immunoSEQ multiplex PCR. This table has 75,000 to 100,000 clones, under 85% appearing once. CDR3 length: 11 residues. Deletions cut 2 bases from V and 5 bases from J, with 4 bases between. Germline V CDR1 and CDR2: SGHRS, YFSETQ. The ViraFEST assay expanded antigen-specific CD4+ T cells with viral peptide pools before sequencing. Following 10 days of culture, CD4+ T cells were isolated. Participants completed two doses of the BNT162b2 or mRNA-1273 vaccine. None of the vaccinated had previously contracted SARS-CoV-2, and their nucleocapsid antibodies tested negative. Wells each received 2.2 million or so PBMC, cultured with 9 to 10 IU/ml IL-2 and about 9 ug/ml peptides. Half-medium changes using IL-2 medium occurred on days 3 and 7.

Concerning this clone: Its target is unknown.

The chain carries TRBV5-1 and TRBJ2-5; D is unclear. The sequence was obtained from a human donor who received a COVID-19 vaccine. The sample in question was CD4+ T cells from PBMCs cultured with HCoV-OC43 spike peptides, obtained after COVID-19 vaccination. Sample subset: HCoV-OC43 spike overlapping peptide pool stimulation. The CDR3 DNA reads as TGCGCCAGCAGCTTCATGGAGACCCAGTACTTC. Translation: CASSFMETQYF. The full variable domain, with the rest looked up from reference TRBV5-1 and TRBJ2-5, is KAGVTQTPRYLIKTRGQQVTLSCSPISGHRSVSWYQQTPGQGLQFLFEYFSETQRNKGNFPGRFSGRQFSNSRSEMNVSTLELGDSALYLCASSFMETQYFGPGTRLLVL.